One and the same sample provided the 24 T cell receptor beta chains below, sequenced in a study of blood T cell repertoires in COVID-19. The repertoire was sequenced with immunoSEQ multiplex PCR; TCRdb's copy has only in-frame clones and lacks some. There are about 210,000 clones in the sample; roughly 86% occur only once, and less than 8% lies in the top ten. The material sequenced was peripheral blood. Source of these receptors: a woman in her forties or fifties with active or convalescent COVID-19.

This chain links TRBV2 with TRBJ1-2; maybe TRBD1 (5 bases). The CDR3 totals 13 residues. V lost 10 bases to trimming and J lost 3 bases, with 15 bases between them. CDR1 and CDR2 (germline): SNHLY, FYNNEI. CDR3 region: CATTKGLDYGYTF. The CDR3 DNA reads TGTGCCACCACCAAGGGGCTCGACTATGGCTACACCTTC. Supplemented by reference TRBV2 and TRBJ1-2, the full variable domain reads EPEVTQTPSHQVTQMGQEVILRCVPISNHLYFYWYRQILGQKVEFLVSFYNNEISEKSEIFDDQFSVERPDGSNFTLKIRSTKLEDSAMYFCATTKGLDYGYTFGSGTRLTVV.

The chain links TRBV5-6 to TRBJ1-2; D remains unclear. Per the germline V gene, CDR1 is SGHDT and CDR2 is YYEEEE. V lost 4 bases to trimming and J lost 4 bases, with 11 bases between them. The CDR3 is 13 residues long. Written as DNA, the CDR3 is TGTGCCAGCAGCCCGGCCCGGGTCTATGGCTACACCTTC. Translated: CASSPARVYGYTF.

The chain is built from TRBV9 and TRBJ2-1, with D perhaps matching TRBD2 (5 bases). The V and J ends lost 0 bases and 5 bases respectively, with 15 bases between them. The CDR3 is made up of 16 amino acids. The germline gives CDR1 SGDLS, CDR2 YYNGEE. As DNA, the CDR3 is TGTGCCAGCAGCGTAGCTCCTAGCACGACCAACAATGAGCAGTTCTTC. Its translation: CASSVAPSTTNNEQFF.

The rearrangement uses TRBV14 and TRBJ1-1, with unresolved D. In germline, CDR1 is SGHDN, CDR2 FVKESK. The length of the CDR3 is 15 residues. V was clipped by 0 bases and J by 3 bases, with 11 bases between them. In nucleotides, the CDR3 is TGTGCCAGCAGCCAAGATCCCGGCGGGTACACTGAAGCTTTCTTT. Its translation is CASSQDPGGYTEAFF.

The chain uses TRBV28 and TRBJ1-1, with D perhaps matching TRBD1 (5 bases). The germline CDR1 and CDR2 sequences are MDHEN and SYDVKM. V gave up 6 bases and J gave up 5 bases, with 10 bases separating them. CDR3 length: 12 amino acids. The CDR3 region is CASRSGLTEAFF. The CDR3 DNA follows: TGTGCCAGCAGGTCAGGGTTGACTGAAGCTTTCTTT.

The V call is TRBV24-1, the J call TRBJ2-1; perhaps TRBD2 as D (5 bases). Trimming shortened V by 4 bases and J by 0 bases, and 12 bases separated the two germline ends. The CDR3 has 16 residues. Germline values: CDR1 KGHDR, CDR2 SFDVKD. Here the CDR3 DNA reads TGTGCCACCAGTGACCGCCCGGGAAACTCCTACAATGAGCAGTTCTTC. Protein product: CATSDRPGNSYNEQFF.

The V gene is TRBV20-1, the J gene TRBJ2-5; no reliable D call. Germline V gene sequence: CDR1 DFQATT, CDR2 SNEGSKA (reference sequence). The CDR3 covers 13 residues. The germline V and J ends were trimmed by 3 bases and 1 base, with 9 bases remaining between them. CDR3 bases: TGCAGTGCTAGTATGACTGTCCAAGAGACCCAGTACTTC. Its protein is CSASMTVQETQYF.

Details on this clone: The junction shows a germline mismatch at one end, possibly a read error. This sequence joins TRBV12-5 and TRBJ2-3; the match to TRBD2 covers 14 bases. From germline, CDR1 is LGHNT and CDR2 FRNRAP. This CDR3 comprises 16 residues. CDR3 DNA sequence: TGTGCTAGTGGTCCCGGGACTAGCGGGAGCACGGATACGCAGTATTTT. Residues: CASGPGTSGSTDTQYF.

The genes are TRBV7-2 and TRBJ1-1; no clear D. V was cut by 2 bases and J by 5 bases, with 9 bases left in between. The CDR3 sequence is 13 residues long. From germline, CDR1 is SGHTA and CDR2 FQGNSA. CDR3 bases: TGTGCCAGCAGCTTATCCCCCGGGACTGAAGCTTTCTTT. It yields the protein CASSLSPGTEAFF.

This rearrangement joins TRBV28 to TRBJ1-2; perhaps TRBD1 as D (6 bases). V was pared by 4 bases and J by 7 bases, with 13 bases between. CDR3 size: 13 residues. In germline, CDR1 is MDHEN, CDR2 SYDVKM. The CDR3 loop is CASSSTGYGGYTF. DNA of the CDR3: TGTGCCAGCAGTTCTACAGGGTACGGTGGCTACACCTTC.

This clone was seen at least ten times. The sample carries other DNA sequences with the same CDR3. The CDR3 protein is CASSLNTGELFF. As DNA, the CDR3 is TGTGCCAGCAGCCTCAACACCGGGGAGCTGTTTTTT. The V and J genes are TRBV9 and TRBJ2-2; D is uncertain. The ends were cut back, 4 bases at V and 2 bases at J, with 3 bases in the middle. The length of the CDR3 is 12 residues. Germline lookup yields CDR1 SGDLS and CDR2 YYNGEE.

The rearrangement links TRBV6-1 to TRBJ1-2; D is possibly TRBD1 (5 bases). The germline V and J ends were trimmed by 1 base and 8 bases, with 14 bases remaining between them. The CDR3 has 14 amino acids. The germline CDR1 and CDR2 sequences are MNHNS and SASEGT. The CDR3 loop reads CASSEGHTGGGYTF. DNA of the CDR3: TGTGCCAGCAGTGAAGGGCACACCGGGGGAGGCTACACCTTC.

The chain couples TRBV3-1 (or the pseudogene TRBV3-2) to TRBJ2-3; D call uncertain. V dropped 4 bases and J dropped 1 base, with 6 bases sitting between them. In germline, CDR1 is LGHDT, CDR2 YNNKEL (reference sequence). This CDR3 has 13 residues. In DNA form, the CDR3 reads TGTGCCAGCAGCCCGCGCGGCACAGATACGCAGTATTTT. Translation: CASSPRGTDTQYF.

The chain employs TRBV24-1 and TRBJ1-5; 7 nucleotides line up with TRBD1. CDR1 and CDR2 (germline): KGHDR, SFDVKD. The ends lost 7 bases at V and 0 bases at J; junction bases unmatched: 5. The CDR3 spans 15 residues. As DNA, the CDR3 is TGTGCCACCAGGGGGACAGCCGATAGCAATCAGCCCCAGCATTTT. This gives the protein CATRGTADSNQPQHF.

V gene TRBV28 combines with J gene TRBJ1-5; 9 bases are shared with TRBD1. The germline V gene has CDR1 MDHEN and CDR2 SYDVKM. The CDR3 spans 16 residues. The ends lost 8 bases at V and 3 bases at J; junction bases unmatched: 11. CDR3 sequence (DNA): TGTGCCAGCGGACAGGGGCCGCCTTGGAACAATCAGCCCCAGCATTTT. Its protein product is CASGQGPPWNNQPQHF.

This chain links TRBV2 with TRBJ1-2, with D possibly being TRBD1 (5 bases). From germline, CDR1 is SNHLY and CDR2 FYNNEI. V was trimmed by 1 base and J by 7 bases, leaving 16 bases between them. There are 15 residues in the CDR3. CDR3 in DNA: TGTGCCAGCAGTGAAGGTGGATTAGGGGAGGTTGGCTACACCTTC. Amino acids: CASSEGGLGEVGYTF.

The V gene is TRBV2, the J gene TRBJ2-3; 9 nucleotides line up with TRBD1. The CDR3 has 13 amino acids. Per the germline V gene, CDR1 is SNHLY and CDR2 is FYNNEI. Trimming removed 3 bases from V and 15 bases from J; junction bases left unmatched: 10. CDR3 region: CASSDFPGQGKYF. Here the CDR3 DNA reads TGTGCCAGCAGTGATTTCCCGGGACAGGGAAAATATTTT.

The sample holds one count of this clone. This chain uses TRBV2 with TRBJ2-4, with 7 bases that match TRBD1. V was clipped by 8 bases and J by 1 base; unmatched bases: 8. Germline V lookup: CDR1 SNHLY, CDR2 FYNNEI. The CDR3 covers 15 residues. The DNA for the CDR3 is TGTGCCAGCTTCCACAGGGGAGAGGCCAAAAACATTCAGTACTTC. Translation gives CASFHRGEAKNIQYF.

The chain joins TRBV7-2 to TRBJ1-3, with 9 bases fitting TRBD1. The V gene's germline CDR1 is SGHTA and CDR2 FQGNSA. The trim removed 4 bases at V and 1 base at J, leaving 11 bases unmatched. CDR3 length equals 18 residues. Written as DNA, the CDR3 is TGTGCCAGCAGCTCCCGACTGACAGACAGGGGGTCTGGAAACACCATATATTTT. Protein: CASSSRLTDRGSGNTIYF.

This chain links TRBV12-3 or TRBV12-4 with TRBJ2-1, with D tentatively TRBD2 (6 bases). Trimming shortened V by 6 bases and J by 13 bases, and 19 bases separated the two germline ends. This CDR3 has 13 amino acids. The CDR3 nucleotides read TGTGCCAGCAGCCCGACCCGGGACTTGTTACAGTTCTTC. Its protein is CASSPTRDLLQFF.

The rearrangement joins TRBV19 to TRBJ2-1, with TRBD1 as a possible D gene (5 bases). Germline CDR1 is LNHDA and CDR2 is SQIVND (reference sequence). The germline V and J ends were trimmed by 6 bases and 0 bases, with 9 bases remaining between them. This CDR3 region has 14 residues. In DNA, the CDR3 is TGTGCCAGTAGGACAGCCAGCTCCTACAATGAGCAGTTCTTC. Encoded protein: CASRTASSYNEQFF. The whole variable domain, remainder taken from reference TRBV19 and TRBJ2-1, is DGGITQSPKYLFRKEGQNVTLSCEQNLNHDAMYWYRQDPGQGLRLIYYSQIVNDFQKGDIAEGYSVSREKKESFPLTVTSAQKNPTAFYLCASRTASSYNEQFFGPGTRLTVL.

The chain links TRBV29-1 to TRBJ1-4, with unresolved D. CDR3 length: 14 amino acids. V dropped 3 bases and J dropped 0 bases, with 8 bases sitting between them. Germline V gene sequence: CDR1 SQVTM, CDR2 ANQGSEA. The CDR3 DNA is TGCAGCGTTGAGGGCACTGCAACTAATGAAAAACTGTTTTTT. Its protein product is CSVEGTATNEKLFF.

The chain carries TRBV28 and TRBJ2-5; unclear D gene. V was cut by 7 bases and J by 1 base, with 10 bases left in between. The CDR3 sequence is 13 residues long. In germline, CDR1 is MDHEN, CDR2 SYDVKM. The CDR3 here is CASTPALQETQYF. CDR3 coding DNA: TGTGCCAGCACCCCCGCACTCCAAGAGACCCAGTACTTC.

Worth noting for this clone: The DNA is left out, because the CDR3 cannot be placed on it with certainty; the CDR3 is given as TCRdb lists it. This chain joins TRBV19 and TRBJ2-2; TRBD1, the table's D call, lacks a check against the DNA. CDR1 is LNHDA and CDR2 is SQIVND in the germline V gene (reference sequence). The CDR3 is 14 residues long, counting both termini. The chain's CDR3 is CASSSGQGLGELFF.